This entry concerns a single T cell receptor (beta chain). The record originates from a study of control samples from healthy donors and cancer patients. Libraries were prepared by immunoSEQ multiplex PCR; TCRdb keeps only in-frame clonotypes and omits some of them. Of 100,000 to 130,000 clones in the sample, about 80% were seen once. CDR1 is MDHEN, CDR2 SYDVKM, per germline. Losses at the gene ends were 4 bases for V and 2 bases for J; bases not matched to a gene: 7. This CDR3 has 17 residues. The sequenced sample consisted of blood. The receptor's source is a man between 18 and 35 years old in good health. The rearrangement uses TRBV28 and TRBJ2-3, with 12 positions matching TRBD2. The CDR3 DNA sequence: TGTGCCAGCAGTTCCTACAGGACTAGCGGGGTCACAGATACGCAGTATTTT. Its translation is CASSSYRTSGVTDTQYF.